A selection of T cell receptor beta chains follows, all from one sample in a study of OX40 agonist ivuxolimab in advanced cancers. The data were produced by immunoSEQ multiplex PCR, yet TCRdb's version contains in-frame clones alone and is incomplete. The table lists about 80,000 clones, 80% to 90% of them singletons. The input for sequencing was CD4+ or CD8+ T cells sorted from blood, taken in a trial of the OX40 agonist ivuxolimab. The receptors shown here come from an adult with an advanced solid tumor such as melanoma, head and neck, liver or kidney cancer. Both conserved end residues are part of each CDR3. Each record gives: D gene, clone size, J gene, V gene, CDR3 protein, CDR3 DNA. The D gene is left open where the match is weak. Size values are once, few and many counts, or a class for expanded clones, and some rows have none.

d_call: -; clone_size: -; j_call: TRBJ1-1; v_call: TRBV6-5; cdr3_aa: CASSYLGSEAFF; cdr3_nt: TGTGCCAGCAGTTATTTGGGGAGTGAAGCTTTCTTT
d_call: -; clone_size: once; j_call: TRBJ2-4; v_call: TRBV5-1; cdr3_aa: CASSTYGLEQNIQYF; cdr3_nt: TGCGCCAGCAGCACCTACGGACTGGAACAAAACATTCAGTACTTC
d_call: TRBD2; clone_size: -; j_call: TRBJ2-5; v_call: TRBV4-1; cdr3_aa: CASSQVRAGKETQYF; cdr3_nt: TGCGCCAGCAGCCAAGTCCGAGCGGGAAAAGAGACCCAGTACTTC
d_call: TRBD1; clone_size: -; j_call: TRBJ2-7; v_call: TRBV5-1; cdr3_aa: CASSYSGTGYSEQYF; cdr3_nt: TGCGCCAGCAGCTATTCCGGGACAGGGTACTCCGAGCAGTACTTC
d_call: -; clone_size: -; j_call: TRBJ2-7; v_call: TRBV4-3; cdr3_aa: CASSLGAIGRGEQYF; cdr3_nt: TGCGCCAGCAGCCTAGGGGCGATAGGTCGGGGCGAGCAGTACTTC
d_call: -; clone_size: -; j_call: TRBJ1-1; v_call: TRBV6-5; cdr3_aa: CASTRAGSMNTEAFF; cdr3_nt: TGTGCCAGCACCAGGGCGGGGTCCATGAACACTGAAGCTTTCTTT
d_call: TRBD2; clone_size: -; j_call: TRBJ2-7; v_call: TRBV5-6; cdr3_aa: CASSPKRTSWSKYF; cdr3_nt: TGTGCCAGCAGCCCGAAGAGGACTAGTTGGAGTAAGTACTTC
d_call: -; clone_size: -; j_call: TRBJ2-2; v_call: TRBV6-5; cdr3_aa: CASINRRTGELFF; cdr3_nt: TGTGCCAGCATAAACCGACGGACCGGGGAGCTGTTTTTT
d_call: -; clone_size: -; j_call: TRBJ2-7; v_call: TRBV7-2; cdr3_aa: CASSSLAQNEQYF; cdr3_nt: TGTGCCAGCAGCTCGCTGGCGCAGAACGAGCAGTACTTC
d_call: -; clone_size: once; j_call: TRBJ1-2; v_call: TRBV30; cdr3_aa: CAWSVPGFYGYTF; cdr3_nt: TGTGCCTGGAGTGTACCAGGGTTCTATGGCTACACCTTC
d_call: TRBD1; clone_size: -; j_call: TRBJ1-2; v_call: TRBV30; cdr3_aa: CAWGTARYGYTF; cdr3_nt: TGTGCCTGGGGGACAGCGCGCTATGGCTACACCTTC
d_call: -; clone_size: -; j_call: TRBJ2-3; v_call: TRBV28; cdr3_aa: CASSLGQGTQYF; cdr3_nt: TGTGCCAGCAGTTTAGGGCAGGGTACGCAGTATTTT
d_call: -; clone_size: -; j_call: TRBJ2-1; v_call: TRBV18; cdr3_aa: CASSPLGVNNEQFF; cdr3_nt: TGTGCCAGCTCACCATTAGGGGTTAACAATGAGCAGTTCTTC
d_call: TRBD2; clone_size: -; j_call: TRBJ2-3; v_call: TRBV2; cdr3_aa: CASSEKLAGDFTDTQYF; cdr3_nt: TGTGCCAGCAGTGAAAAACTAGCGGGGGATTTCACAGATACGCAGTATTTT
d_call: -; clone_size: -; j_call: TRBJ1-2; v_call: TRBV5-4; cdr3_aa: CASSLPLSRGGYTF; cdr3_nt: TGTGCCAGCAGCCTACCCCTATCCAGGGGAGGCTACACCTTC
d_call: -; clone_size: once; j_call: TRBJ2-3; v_call: TRBV11-2; cdr3_aa: CASSLGRDTQYF; cdr3_nt: TGTGCCAGCAGCTTAGGCAGAGATACGCAGTATTTT
d_call: TRBD2; clone_size: -; j_call: TRBJ2-5; v_call: TRBV6-1; cdr3_aa: CAGGLVKETQYF; cdr3_nt: TGTGCCGGAGGACTAGTCAAAGAGACCCAGTACTTC
d_call: -; clone_size: -; j_call: TRBJ1-2; v_call: TRBV7-2; cdr3_aa: CASSLVAGNDGYTF; cdr3_nt: TGTGCCAGCAGCTTAGTGGCAGGGAATGATGGCTACACCTTC
d_call: -; clone_size: -; j_call: TRBJ1-1; v_call: TRBV28; cdr3_aa: CASSLGWTATEAFF; cdr3_nt: TGTGCCAGCAGTTTAGGGTGGACAGCCACTGAAGCTTTCTTT
d_call: -; clone_size: -; j_call: TRBJ2-2; v_call: TRBV7-9; cdr3_aa: CASSLEGTRELFF; cdr3_nt: TGTGCCAGCAGCTTGGAGGGGACCCGGGAGCTGTTTTTT
d_call: TRBD1; clone_size: -; j_call: TRBJ2-3; v_call: TRBV19; cdr3_aa: CASSIEASPGQGRLDTQYF; cdr3_nt: TGTGCCAGTAGTATAGAGGCATCGCCGGGACAGGGGAGGCTTGATACGCAGTATTTT
d_call: -; clone_size: -; j_call: TRBJ1-2; v_call: TRBV5-1; cdr3_aa: CASSLVAGTATGGYTF; cdr3_nt: TGCGCCAGCAGCTTGGTAGCAGGGACGGCCACTGGTGGCTACACCTTC
d_call: -; clone_size: once; j_call: TRBJ2-3; v_call: TRBV6-4; cdr3_aa: CASTIKAPTDTQYF; cdr3_nt: TGTGCCAGCACGATAAAAGCGCCCACAGATACGCAGTATTTT
d_call: -; clone_size: -; j_call: TRBJ1-1; v_call: TRBV29-1; cdr3_aa: CSEGGGTEAFF; cdr3_nt: TGCAGCGAGGGGGGGGGAACTGAAGCTTTCTTT
d_call: -; clone_size: -; j_call: TRBJ2-7; v_call: TRBV29-1; cdr3_aa: CSVVGVTYEQYF; cdr3_nt: TGCAGCGTTGTGGGGGTAACCTACGAGCAGTACTTC
d_call: TRBD2; clone_size: -; j_call: TRBJ2-5; v_call: TRBV7-3; cdr3_aa: CASSTSGRRQETQYF; cdr3_nt: TGTGCCAGCAGTACTAGCGGGAGGCGCCAAGAGACCCAGTACTTC
d_call: TRBD1; clone_size: -; j_call: TRBJ1-1; v_call: TRBV15; cdr3_aa: CATSIGQGTEAFF; cdr3_nt: TGTGCCACCAGCATCGGACAGGGGACTGAAGCTTTCTTT
d_call: -; clone_size: -; j_call: TRBJ2-3; v_call: TRBV5-6; cdr3_aa: CASSLAPGDTQYF; cdr3_nt: TGTGCCAGCAGCTTGGCGCCCGGAGATACGCAGTATTTT
d_call: -; clone_size: -; j_call: TRBJ2-7; v_call: TRBV7-9; cdr3_aa: CASSLGLAYEQYF; cdr3_nt: TGTGCCAGCAGCTTGGGCCTCGCCTACGAGCAGTACTTC